This T cell receptor beta chain was observed in a study of blood T cell repertoires in COVID-19. The method was immunoSEQ multiplex PCR; TCRdb's version includes in-frame clones alone and lacks a portion of them. Found here are about 200,000 clones, about 86% of them singletons; the top ten hold 3% to 4.5%. The V segment lost 4 bases and the J segment 10 bases; nucleotides outside the gene matches: 13. Looked up from germline, CDR1 is SGDLS and CDR2 is YYNGEE. This CDR3 has 16 residues. The TCR originated in a woman aged 35 to 49 with acute COVID-19. The rearrangement joins TRBV9 to TRBJ1-6; 8 nucleotides line up with TRBD1. The source material was PBMCs or T cells enriched from blood (not recorded which). The CDR3 is CASSPRTGQGESPLHF. The CDR3 DNA sequence: TGTGCCAGCAGCCCCCGGACAGGGCAAGGGGAGTCACCCCTCCACTTT.